These T cell receptor beta chains were read from a single sample in a study of T cell changes during pregnancy in multiple sclerosis. The data were produced by immunoSEQ multiplex PCR, yet TCRdb's version contains in-frame clones alone and is incomplete. Of around 30,000 clones in the sample, over 85% were seen once. This sample comprised CD8+ T cells from peripheral blood mononuclear cells, obtained in the third trimester of pregnancy. The receptors here all came from a female donor with multiple sclerosis, enrolled in a pregnancy study. The conserved cysteine and the conserved F or W are not part of the CDR3 here. The order of the fields is V gene, J gene, clone size, CDR3 length, CDR3 protein. Some rows have no size entry. The others give once, few or many, or a class for an expanded clone.

>TRBV6-4|TRBJ2-1|medium-sized|13
ASSGTSGGANEQF
>TRBV5-1|TRBJ2-7|.|12
ASSLYSGSYEQY
>TRBV7-9|TRBJ2-7|.|13
ASSDRTSGSYEQY
>TRBV11-2|TRBJ2-1|medium-sized|17
ASSLAPASGGPEQSEQF
>TRBV5-6|TRBJ1-4|.|12
ASSSIGRNEKLF
>TRBV9|TRBJ1-2|once|12
ASSPPQGRHGYT
>TRBV11-2|TRBJ2-7|.|12
ASSPGQGPYEQY
>TRBV5-4|TRBJ1-4|once|13
ASSGDRILDEKLF
>TRBV11-2|TRBJ1-5|.|13
ASSLEWSPRQPQH
>TRBV5-6|TRBJ2-7|.|13
ASQDLAGGRGEQY
>TRBV2|TRBJ2-1|.|13
ASSGGPNAYNEQF
>TRBV30|TRBJ2-6|.|12
AWGQGSGANVLT
>TRBV7-6|.|.|13
ASSLEVTGSYEQY
>TRBV4-1|TRBJ1-4|.|11
ASRPPGNEELF
>TRBV7-3|TRBJ1-5|.|11
ASSPGRNQPQH
>TRBV10-3|TRBJ2-5|.|14
AISPSQGEVAETQY
>TRBV6-4|TRBJ2-1|.|13
ASSPGTSGGQEQF
>TRBV14|TRBJ2-3|.|12
ASSPRTGPDTQY
>TRBV6-6|TRBJ1-6|.|11
ASAGQDNSPLH
>TRBV2|TRBJ2-7|.|15
ASRRWAKGVGPYEQY
>TRBV5-5|TRBJ1-1|.|16
ASSFRDRGLLSDTEAF
>TRBV2|TRBJ1-1|.|11
ASSGGTGPEAF
>TRBV27|TRBJ1-2|.|11
ASSPGGAYGYT
>TRBV7-3|TRBJ2-1|.|17
ASSFWGTSGGGSYNEQF
>TRBV30|TRBJ1-5|.|13
AWSVFTGNNQPQH
>TRBV29-1|TRBJ2-5|.|10
SVGTGLETQY
>TRBV6-6|TRBJ1-1|.|10
ASSTGGTEAF
>TRBV5-1|TRBJ1-4|few|12
ASSLYSVNEKLF
>TRBV6-4|TRBJ2-3|many|13
ASSDRTGAGDTQY
>TRBV27|TRBJ1-5|medium-sized|12
ASSSGQGEGPQH
>TRBV9|TRBJ2-3|.|13
ASSLIGRGTDTQY
>TRBV19|TRBJ1-4|.|12
ASNPTGGYEKLF
>TRBV6-4|TRBJ2-5|.|13
ASSDSAGAGETQY
>TRBV19|TRBJ2-7|.|12
ASTEPGQPYEQY
>TRBV7-6|TRBJ1-1|.|13
ASSSRTGARAEAF
>TRBV5-5|TRBJ2-1|.|12
ASSLESLGGEQF
>TRBV23-1|TRBJ2-7|.|13
ASSQWMDRGPEQY
>TRBV4-3|TRBJ1-6|.|14
ASSQGWTNYNSPLH
>TRBV29-1|TRBJ1-2|.|11
SVVKEENYGYT
>TRBV9|TRBJ1-2|.|13
ASSPPTGINYGYT
>TRBV27|TRBJ1-1|.|12
ASSLSGAYTEAF
>TRBV4-2|TRBJ1-6|once|15
ASSQGADRPNNSPLH
>TRBV7-2|TRBJ2-1|.|15
ASSLGTRGHLYNEQF
>TRBV29-1|TRBJ2-2|.|12
SIKTGGDTGELF
>TRBV11-1|TRBJ1-1|.|11
ASSLERNTEAF
>TRBV5-4|TRBJ2-7|once|13
ASSLDRGGSYEQY
>TRBV4-2|TRBJ2-1|.|13
ASSQVVGGGNEQF
>TRBV7-2|TRBJ2-5|.|12
ASSSSPGGETQY
>TRBV27|TRBJ1-2|.|13
ASSLSSEGQTGYT
>TRBV9|TRBJ2-7|.|14
ASSVAEEGLAGEQY
>TRBV6-1|TRBJ2-1|.|12
ASSRTGDYNEQF
>TRBV13|TRBJ2-7|.|14
ASSFGTGGLTYEQY
>TRBV6-4|TRBJ2-3|.|14
ASSERGLTSTDTQY
>TRBV11-2|TRBJ1-2|.|11
ASSLSAGDGYT
>TRBV6-4|TRBJ2-3|few|12
ASSEQGGTDTQY